The subject of this entry is one TCR beta chain. The data were produced by immunoSEQ multiplex PCR, yet TCRdb's version contains in-frame clones alone and is incomplete. The sample includes about 2 million clones, roughly 95% of them seen just once. The data originate from a study of shared clonotypes between healthy human individuals. Study-wide background: Donors had three CD4 naive, three CD4 memory, two CD8 naive and one CD8 memory plate apiece.

The CDR3 is made up of 15 amino acids. The germline CDR1 and CDR2 sequences are KGHSH and LQKENI. V lost 3 bases and J lost 4; bases outside the gene matches: 8. The source material was naive CD4+ T cells sorted from blood. Specified subset: CD45RA+ positively selected. The sequence derives from a man aged 18 to 29 in good health. The chain joins TRBV18 to TRBJ2-7; 8 nucleotides align to TRBD1. CDR3 amino acids: CASSPGQGLPYEQYF. CDR3 in DNA: TGTGCCAGCTCACCCGGACAGGGATTACCTTACGAGCAGTACTTC.